This entry is about one T cell receptor beta chain. Its matching antigen is unknown. This sample stems from a study of a mutant IDH1 vaccine in newly diagnosed glioma. Regarding time point: week 47, end of study. Doses consisted of 300 ug of mutant IDH1 20-mer peptide each, paired with topical imiquimod. The V end was cut by 3 bases, the J end by 3 bases, with 14 bases between. The length of the CDR3 is 16 residues. Per germline, CDR1 KGHSH and CDR2 LQKENI. TCRdb's copy holds only in-frame clones and misses some; the assay was immunoSEQ multiplex PCR. The sample has approximately 56,000 clones, 60% to 80% seen once; the top ten hold approximately 5.3%.

The sample here was PBMCs, taken from a glioma patient whose treatment included an IDH1 peptide vaccine. This TCR came from a man between 45 and 60 years old with glioma. This sequence joins TRBV18 and TRBJ2-2; D is perhaps TRBD1 or TRBD2 (5 bases each). CDR3 loop: CASSPVEGLDTGELFF. The CDR3 nucleotides are TGTGCCAGCTCACCGGTTGAGGGGTTGGACACCGGGGAGCTGTTTTTT.